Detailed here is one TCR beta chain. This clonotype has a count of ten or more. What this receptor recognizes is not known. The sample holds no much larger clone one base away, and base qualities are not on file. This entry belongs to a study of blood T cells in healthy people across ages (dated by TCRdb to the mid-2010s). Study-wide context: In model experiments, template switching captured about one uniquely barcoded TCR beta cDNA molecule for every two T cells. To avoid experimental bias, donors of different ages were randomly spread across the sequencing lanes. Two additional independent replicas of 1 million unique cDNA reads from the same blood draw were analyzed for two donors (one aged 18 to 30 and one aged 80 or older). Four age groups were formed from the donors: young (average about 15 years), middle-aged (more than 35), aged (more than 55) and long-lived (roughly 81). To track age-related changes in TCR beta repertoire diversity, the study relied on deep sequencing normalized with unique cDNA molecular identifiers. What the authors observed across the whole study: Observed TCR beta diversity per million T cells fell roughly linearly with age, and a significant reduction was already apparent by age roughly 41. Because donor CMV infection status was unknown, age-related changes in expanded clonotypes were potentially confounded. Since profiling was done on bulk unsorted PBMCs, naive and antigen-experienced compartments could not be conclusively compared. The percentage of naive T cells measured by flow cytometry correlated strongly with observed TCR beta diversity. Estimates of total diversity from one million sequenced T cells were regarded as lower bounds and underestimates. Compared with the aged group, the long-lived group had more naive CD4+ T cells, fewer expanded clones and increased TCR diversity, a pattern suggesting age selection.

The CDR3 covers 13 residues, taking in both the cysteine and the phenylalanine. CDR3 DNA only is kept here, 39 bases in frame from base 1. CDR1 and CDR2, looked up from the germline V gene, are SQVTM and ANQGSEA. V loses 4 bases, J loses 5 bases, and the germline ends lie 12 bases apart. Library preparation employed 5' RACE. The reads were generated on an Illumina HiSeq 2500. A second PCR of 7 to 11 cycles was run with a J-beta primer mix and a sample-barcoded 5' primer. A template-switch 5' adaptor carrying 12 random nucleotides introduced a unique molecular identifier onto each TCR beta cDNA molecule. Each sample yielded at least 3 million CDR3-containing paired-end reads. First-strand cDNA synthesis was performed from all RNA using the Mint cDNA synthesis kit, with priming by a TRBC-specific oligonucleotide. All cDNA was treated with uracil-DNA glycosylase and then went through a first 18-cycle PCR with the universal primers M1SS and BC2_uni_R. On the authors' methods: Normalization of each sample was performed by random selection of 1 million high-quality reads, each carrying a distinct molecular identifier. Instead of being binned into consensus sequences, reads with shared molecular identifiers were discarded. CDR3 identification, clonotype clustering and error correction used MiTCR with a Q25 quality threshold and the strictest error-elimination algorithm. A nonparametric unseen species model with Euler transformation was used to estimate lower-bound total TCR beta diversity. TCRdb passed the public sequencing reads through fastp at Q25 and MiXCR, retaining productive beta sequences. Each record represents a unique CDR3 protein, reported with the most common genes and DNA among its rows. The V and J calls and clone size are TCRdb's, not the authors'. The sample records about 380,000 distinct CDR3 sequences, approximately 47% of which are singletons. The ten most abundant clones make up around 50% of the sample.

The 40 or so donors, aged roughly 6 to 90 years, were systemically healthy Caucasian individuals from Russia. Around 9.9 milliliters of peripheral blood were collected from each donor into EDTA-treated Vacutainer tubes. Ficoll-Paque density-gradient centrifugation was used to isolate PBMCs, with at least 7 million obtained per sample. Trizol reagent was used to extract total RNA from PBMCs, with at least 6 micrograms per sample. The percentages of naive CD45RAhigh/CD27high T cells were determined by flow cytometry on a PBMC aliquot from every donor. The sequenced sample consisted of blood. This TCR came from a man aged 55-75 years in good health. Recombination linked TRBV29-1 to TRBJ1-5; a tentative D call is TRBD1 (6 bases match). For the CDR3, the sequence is CSVVGGVDQPQHF. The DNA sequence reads TGCAGCGTTGTAGGGGGAGTAGATCAGCCCCAGCATTTT.